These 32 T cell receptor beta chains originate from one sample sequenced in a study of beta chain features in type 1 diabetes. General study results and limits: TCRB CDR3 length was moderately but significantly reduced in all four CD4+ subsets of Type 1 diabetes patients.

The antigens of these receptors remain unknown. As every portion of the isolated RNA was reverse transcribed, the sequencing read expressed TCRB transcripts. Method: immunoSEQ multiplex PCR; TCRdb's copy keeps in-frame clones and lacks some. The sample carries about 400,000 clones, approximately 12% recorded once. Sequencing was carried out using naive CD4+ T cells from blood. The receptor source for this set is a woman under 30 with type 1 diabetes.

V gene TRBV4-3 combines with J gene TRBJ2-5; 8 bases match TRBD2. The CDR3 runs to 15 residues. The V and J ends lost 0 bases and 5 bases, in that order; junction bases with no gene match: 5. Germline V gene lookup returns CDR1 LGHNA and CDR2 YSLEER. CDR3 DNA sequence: TGCGCCAGCAGCCAAGATAGGGGCGGGGGGGAGACCCAGTACTTC. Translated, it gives CASSQDRGGGETQYF.

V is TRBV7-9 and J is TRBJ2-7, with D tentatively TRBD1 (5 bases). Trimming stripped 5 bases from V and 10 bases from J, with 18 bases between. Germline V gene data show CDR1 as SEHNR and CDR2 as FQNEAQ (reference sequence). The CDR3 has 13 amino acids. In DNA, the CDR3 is TGTGCCAGCAGCCCAGCCGGCAGGGTGGATCAGTACTTC. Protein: CASSPAGRVDQYF.

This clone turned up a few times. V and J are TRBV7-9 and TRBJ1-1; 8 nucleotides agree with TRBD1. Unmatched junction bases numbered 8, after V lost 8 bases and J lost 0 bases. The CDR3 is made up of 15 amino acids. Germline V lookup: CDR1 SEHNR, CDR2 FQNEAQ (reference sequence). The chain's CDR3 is CASARRQGMNTEAFF. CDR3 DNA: TGTGCCAGCGCCCGGCGACAGGGGATGAACACTGAAGCTTTCTTT.

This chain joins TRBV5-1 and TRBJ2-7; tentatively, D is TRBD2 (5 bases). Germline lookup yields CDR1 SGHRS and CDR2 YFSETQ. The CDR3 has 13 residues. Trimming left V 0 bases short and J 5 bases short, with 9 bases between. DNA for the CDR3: TGCGCCAGCAGCTTGGCCGGTAGCGACGAGCAGTACTTC. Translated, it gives CASSLAGSDEQYF. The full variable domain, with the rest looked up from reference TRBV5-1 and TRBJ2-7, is KAGVTQTPRYLIKTRGQQVTLSCSPISGHRSVSWYQQTPGQGLQFLFEYFSETQRNKGNFPGRFSGRQFSNSRSEMNVSTLELGDSALYLCASSLAGSDEQYFGPGTRLTVT.

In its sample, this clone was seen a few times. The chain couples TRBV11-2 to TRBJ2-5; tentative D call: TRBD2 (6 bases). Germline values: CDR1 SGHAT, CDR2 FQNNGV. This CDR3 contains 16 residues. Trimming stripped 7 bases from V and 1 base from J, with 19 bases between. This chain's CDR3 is CASKNLRWGVQETQYF. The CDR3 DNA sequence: TGTGCCAGCAAAAATCTAAGGTGGGGGGTCCAAGAGACCCAGTACTTC.

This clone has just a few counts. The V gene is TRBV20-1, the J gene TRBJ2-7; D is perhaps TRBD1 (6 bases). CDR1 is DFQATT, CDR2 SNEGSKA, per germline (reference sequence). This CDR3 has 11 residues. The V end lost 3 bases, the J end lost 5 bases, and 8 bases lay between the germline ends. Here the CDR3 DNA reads TGCAGTGCTAGGGACAGACACGAGCAGTACTTC. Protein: CSARDRHEQYF.

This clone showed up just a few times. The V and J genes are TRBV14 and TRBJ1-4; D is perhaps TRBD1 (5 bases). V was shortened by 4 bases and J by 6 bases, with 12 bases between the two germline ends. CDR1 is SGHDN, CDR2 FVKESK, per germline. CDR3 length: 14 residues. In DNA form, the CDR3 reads TGTGCCAGCAGCCCCCGCCCAGGGTATGAAAAACTGTTTTTT. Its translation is CASSPRPGYEKLFF.

The CDR3 DNA is TGCGCCAGCAGCCAGGCCGGGAACAATCAGCCCCAGCATTTT. This gives the protein CASSQAGNNQPQHF. This chain connects TRBV4-1 to TRBJ1-5; D uncertain. Trimming removed 3 bases from V and 3 bases from J, with 9 bases in between. Germline V gives CDR1 MGHRA, CDR2 YSYEKL. CDR3 length: 14 residues.

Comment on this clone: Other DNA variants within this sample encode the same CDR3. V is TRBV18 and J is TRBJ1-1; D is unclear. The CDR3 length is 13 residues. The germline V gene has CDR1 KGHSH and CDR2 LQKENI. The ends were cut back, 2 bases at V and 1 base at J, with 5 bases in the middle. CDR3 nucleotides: TGTGCCAGCTCACCAGGAGAGAACACTGAAGCTTTCTTT. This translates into CASSPGENTEAFF.

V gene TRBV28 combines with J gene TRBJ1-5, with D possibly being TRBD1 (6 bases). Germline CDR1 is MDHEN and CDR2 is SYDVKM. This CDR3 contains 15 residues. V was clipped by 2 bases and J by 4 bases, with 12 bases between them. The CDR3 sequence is CASSLIQGGNQPQHF. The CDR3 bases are TGTGCCAGCAGTTTAATACAGGGTGGGAATCAGCCCCAGCATTTT.

The CDR3 protein is CAWSLQAGYGYTF. The CDR3 nucleotides read TGTGCCTGGAGCCTCCAGGCAGGCTATGGCTACACCTTC. The J gene is TRBJ1-2, the V gene TRBV30; D unresolved. This CDR3 spans 13 amino acids. V lost 3 bases and J lost 4, with 12 bases in between. The V gene's germline CDR1 is GTSNPN and CDR2 SVGIG (reference sequence).

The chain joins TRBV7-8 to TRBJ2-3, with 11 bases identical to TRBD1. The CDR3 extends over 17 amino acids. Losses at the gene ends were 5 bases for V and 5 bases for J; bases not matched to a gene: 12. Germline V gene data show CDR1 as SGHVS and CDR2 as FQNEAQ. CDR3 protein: CASSPPTHGTGGDTQYF. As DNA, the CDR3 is TGTGCCAGCAGCCCACCAACCCACGGGACAGGGGGAGATACGCAGTATTTT.

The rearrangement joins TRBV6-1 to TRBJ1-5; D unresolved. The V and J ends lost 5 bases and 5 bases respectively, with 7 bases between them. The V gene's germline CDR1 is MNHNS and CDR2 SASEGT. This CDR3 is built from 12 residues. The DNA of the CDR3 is TGTGCCAGCAGTATTCCCGATCAGCCCCAGCATTTT. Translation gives CASSIPDQPQHF.

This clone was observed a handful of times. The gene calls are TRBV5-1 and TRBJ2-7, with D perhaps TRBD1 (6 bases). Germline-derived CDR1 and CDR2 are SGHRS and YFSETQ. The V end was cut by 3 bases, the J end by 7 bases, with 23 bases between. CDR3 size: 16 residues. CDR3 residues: CASSSTSSTGQLEQYF. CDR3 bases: TGCGCCAGCAGCTCCACCTCTAGTACCGGACAGTTGGAGCAGTACTTC.

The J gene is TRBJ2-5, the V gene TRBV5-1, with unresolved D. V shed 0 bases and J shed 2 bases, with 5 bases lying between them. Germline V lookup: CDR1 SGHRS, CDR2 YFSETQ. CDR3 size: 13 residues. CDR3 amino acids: CASSLAKQETQYF. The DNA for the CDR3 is TGCGCCAGCAGCTTGGCCAAACAAGAGACCCAGTACTTC.

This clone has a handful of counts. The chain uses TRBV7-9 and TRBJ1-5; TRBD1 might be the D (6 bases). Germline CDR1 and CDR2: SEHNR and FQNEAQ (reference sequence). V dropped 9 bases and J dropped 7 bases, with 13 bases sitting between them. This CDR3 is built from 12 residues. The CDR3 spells CASSGEGQPQHF. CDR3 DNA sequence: TGTGCCAGTTCAGGGGAGGGCCAGCCCCAGCATTTT.

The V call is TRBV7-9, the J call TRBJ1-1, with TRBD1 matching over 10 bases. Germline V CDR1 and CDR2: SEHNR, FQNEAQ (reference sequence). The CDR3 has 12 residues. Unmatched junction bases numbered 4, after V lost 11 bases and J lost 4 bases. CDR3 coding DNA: TGTGCCGGGGGACAGGGGCGCACTGAAGCTTTCTTT. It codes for CAGGQGRTEAFF.

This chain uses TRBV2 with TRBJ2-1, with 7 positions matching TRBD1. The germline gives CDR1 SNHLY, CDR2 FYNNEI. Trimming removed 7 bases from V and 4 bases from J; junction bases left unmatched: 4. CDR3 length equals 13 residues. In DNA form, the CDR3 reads TGTGCCAGCACCGAGGGACAGTACAATGAGCAGTTCTTC. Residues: CASTEGQYNEQFF.

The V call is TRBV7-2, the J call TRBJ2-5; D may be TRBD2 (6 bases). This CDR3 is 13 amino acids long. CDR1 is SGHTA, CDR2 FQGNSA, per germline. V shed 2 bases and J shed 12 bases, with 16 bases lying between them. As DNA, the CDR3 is TGTGCCAGCAGCTTAAATAGGAGGGAGGCGGAGTACTTC. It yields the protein CASSLNRREAEYF.

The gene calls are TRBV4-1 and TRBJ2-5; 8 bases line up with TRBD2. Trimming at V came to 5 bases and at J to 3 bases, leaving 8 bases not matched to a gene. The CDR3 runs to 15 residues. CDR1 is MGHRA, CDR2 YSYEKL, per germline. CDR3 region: CASSYGLAAKETQYF. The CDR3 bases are TGCGCCAGCAGCTATGGACTAGCAGCTAAAGAGACCCAGTACTTC.

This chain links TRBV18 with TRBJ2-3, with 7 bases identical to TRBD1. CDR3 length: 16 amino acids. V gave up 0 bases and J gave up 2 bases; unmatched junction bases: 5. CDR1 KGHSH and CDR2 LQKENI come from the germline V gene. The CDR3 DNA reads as TGTGCCAGCTCACCACCGGGCAGGGGGTACACAGATACGCAGTATTTT. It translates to CASSPPGRGYTDTQYF. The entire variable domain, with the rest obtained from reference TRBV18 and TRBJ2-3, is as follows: NAGVMQNPRHLVRRRGQEARLRCSPMKGHSHVYWYRQLPEEGLKFMVYLQKENIIDESGMPKERFSAEFPKEGPSILRIQQVVRGDSAAYFCASSPPGRGYTDTQYFGPGTRLTVL.

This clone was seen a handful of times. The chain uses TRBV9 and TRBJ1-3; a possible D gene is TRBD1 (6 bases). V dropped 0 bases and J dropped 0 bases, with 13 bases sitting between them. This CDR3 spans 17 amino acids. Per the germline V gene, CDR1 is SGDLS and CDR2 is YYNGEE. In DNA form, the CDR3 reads TGTGCCAGCAGCGTAGGTGCAGGGGCACGCTCTGGAAACACCATATATTTT. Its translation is CASSVGAGARSGNTIYF.

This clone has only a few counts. The DNA for the CDR3 is TGCGCCAGCAGCTTGTCCAGGGAGCAGTTCTTC. Translated: CASSLSREQFF. This sequence joins TRBV5-1 and TRBJ2-1; no definite D call. CDR3 length: 11 residues. Germline CDR1 and CDR2: SGHRS and YFSETQ. Deletions cut 1 base from V and 10 bases from J, with 6 bases between. Full variable domain (rest looked up from reference TRBV5-1 and TRBJ2-1): KAGVTQTPRYLIKTRGQQVTLSCSPISGHRSVSWYQQTPGQGLQFLFEYFSETQRNKGNFPGRFSGRQFSNSRSEMNVSTLELGDSALYLCASSLSREQFFGPGTRLTVL.

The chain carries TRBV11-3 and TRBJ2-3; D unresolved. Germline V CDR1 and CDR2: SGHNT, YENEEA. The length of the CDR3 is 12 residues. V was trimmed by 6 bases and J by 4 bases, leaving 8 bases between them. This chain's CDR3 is CASSASSDTQYF. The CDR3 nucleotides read TGTGCCAGCAGTGCGAGCTCAGATACGCAGTATTTT. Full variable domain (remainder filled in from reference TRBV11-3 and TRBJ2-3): EAGVVQSPRYKIIEKKQPVAFWCNPISGHNTLYWYLQNLGQGPELLIRYENEEAVDDSQLPKDRFSAERLKGVDSTLKIQPAELGDSAVYLCASSASSDTQYFGPGTRLTVL.

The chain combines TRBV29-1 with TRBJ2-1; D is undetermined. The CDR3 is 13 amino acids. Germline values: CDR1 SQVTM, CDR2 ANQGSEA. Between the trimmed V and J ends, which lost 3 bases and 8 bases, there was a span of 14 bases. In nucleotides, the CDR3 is TGCAGCGTTGAGGGCAGGTTTGACGATGAGCAGTTCTTC. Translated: CSVEGRFDDEQFF.

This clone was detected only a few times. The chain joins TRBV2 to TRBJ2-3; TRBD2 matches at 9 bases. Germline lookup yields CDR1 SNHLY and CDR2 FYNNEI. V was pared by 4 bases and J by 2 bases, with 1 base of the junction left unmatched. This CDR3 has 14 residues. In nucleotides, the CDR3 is TGTGCCAGCAGTGGACTAGCGGTCACAGATACGCAGTATTTT. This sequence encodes CASSGLAVTDTQYF.

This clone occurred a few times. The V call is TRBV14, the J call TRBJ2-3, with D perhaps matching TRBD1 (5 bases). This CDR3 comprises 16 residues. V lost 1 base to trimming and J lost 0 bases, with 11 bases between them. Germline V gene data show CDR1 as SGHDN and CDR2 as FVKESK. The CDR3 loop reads CASSQVRTLSTDTQYF. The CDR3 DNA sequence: TGTGCCAGCAGCCAAGTTCGGACACTCAGCACAGATACGCAGTATTTT.

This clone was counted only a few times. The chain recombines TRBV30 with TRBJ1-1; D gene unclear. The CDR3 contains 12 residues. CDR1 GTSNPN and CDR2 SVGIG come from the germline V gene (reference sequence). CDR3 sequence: CARTSSGTEAFF. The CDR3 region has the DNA TGTGCTCGAACGTCCTCGGGGACTGAAGCTTTCTTT.

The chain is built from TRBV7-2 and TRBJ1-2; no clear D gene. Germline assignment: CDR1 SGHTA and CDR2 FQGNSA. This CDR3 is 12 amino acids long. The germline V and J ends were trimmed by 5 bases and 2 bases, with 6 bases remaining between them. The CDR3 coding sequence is TGTGCCAGCAGCCCCCTCAACTATGGCTACACCTTC. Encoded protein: CASSPLNYGYTF.

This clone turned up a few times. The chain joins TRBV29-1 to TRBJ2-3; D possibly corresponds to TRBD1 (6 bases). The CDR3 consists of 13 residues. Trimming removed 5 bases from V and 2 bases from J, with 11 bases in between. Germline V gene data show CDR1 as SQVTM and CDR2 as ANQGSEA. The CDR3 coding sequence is TGCAGCGTTCACAGGGTACTCACAGATACGCAGTATTTT. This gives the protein CSVHRVLTDTQYF.

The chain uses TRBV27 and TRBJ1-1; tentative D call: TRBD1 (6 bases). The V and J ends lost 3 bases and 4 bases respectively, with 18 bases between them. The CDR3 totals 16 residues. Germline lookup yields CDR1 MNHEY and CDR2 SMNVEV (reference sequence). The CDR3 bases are TGTGCCAGCAGTTTGGGCCAACCTAACAGGGCCACTGAAGCTTTCTTT. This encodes CASSLGQPNRATEAFF.

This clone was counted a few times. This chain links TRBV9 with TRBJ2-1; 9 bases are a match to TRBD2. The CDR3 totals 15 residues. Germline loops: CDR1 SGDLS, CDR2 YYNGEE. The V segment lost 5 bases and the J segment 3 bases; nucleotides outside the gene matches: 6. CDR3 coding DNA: TGTGCCAGCAGTCCTAGGACTAGCGTCTACAATGAGCAGTTCTTC. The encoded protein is CASSPRTSVYNEQFF.